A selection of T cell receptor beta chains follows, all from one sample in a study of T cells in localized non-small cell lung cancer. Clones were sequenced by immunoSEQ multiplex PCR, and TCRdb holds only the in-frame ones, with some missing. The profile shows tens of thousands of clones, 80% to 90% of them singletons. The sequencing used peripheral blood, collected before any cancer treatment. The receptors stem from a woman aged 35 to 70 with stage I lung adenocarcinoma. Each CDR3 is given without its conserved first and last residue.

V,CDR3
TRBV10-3,AISVGESYEQY
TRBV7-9,ASSLRAKTSPGNEQF
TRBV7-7,ASSLEQNTGELF
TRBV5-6,ASSLGGTGRPYEQY
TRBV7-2,ASSFSPPSGIIEQF
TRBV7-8,ASSFASGRDTGELF
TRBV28,ASSLQGSNYGYT
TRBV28,ASSPSGTSYEQY
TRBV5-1,ASSLGGRSYEQY
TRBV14,ASNLAGVETQY
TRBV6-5,ASSYGGAREQY
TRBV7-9,ASSSYRDRGLSTNEKLF
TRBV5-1,ASSLEGVDQPQH
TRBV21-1,ASSKNSSPGQVNTEAF
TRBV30,AWSVGAQDYGYT
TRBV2,ASSRQGTNNQPQH
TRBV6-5,ASRKGAQETQY
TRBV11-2,ASSPMGGTGNTGELF
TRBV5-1,ASSLAPGVDRAH
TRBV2,ASSGTPIQETQY
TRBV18,ASSPTWGGYNEQF
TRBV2,ASSEWASGATDTQY
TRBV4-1,ASSQPGGQGAASGHNEQF
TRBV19,ASSIEGGSNTEAF
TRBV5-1,ASSLDGTPRRGRNEQF
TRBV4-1,ASSRPQDPQGTQY
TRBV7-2,ASSQQGMAGNTIY